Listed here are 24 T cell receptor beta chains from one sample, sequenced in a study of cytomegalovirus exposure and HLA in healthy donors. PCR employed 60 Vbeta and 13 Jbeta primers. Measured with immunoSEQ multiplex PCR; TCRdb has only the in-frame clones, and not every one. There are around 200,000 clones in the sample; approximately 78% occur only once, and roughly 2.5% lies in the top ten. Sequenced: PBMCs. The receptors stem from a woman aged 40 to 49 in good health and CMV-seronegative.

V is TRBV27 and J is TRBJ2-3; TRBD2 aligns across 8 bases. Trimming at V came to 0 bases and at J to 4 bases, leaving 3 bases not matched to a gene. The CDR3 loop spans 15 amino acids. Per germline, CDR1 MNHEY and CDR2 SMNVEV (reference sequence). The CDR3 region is CASSLSSGGADTQYF. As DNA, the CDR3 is TGTGCCAGCAGTTTATCAAGCGGGGGCGCAGATACGCAGTATTTT.

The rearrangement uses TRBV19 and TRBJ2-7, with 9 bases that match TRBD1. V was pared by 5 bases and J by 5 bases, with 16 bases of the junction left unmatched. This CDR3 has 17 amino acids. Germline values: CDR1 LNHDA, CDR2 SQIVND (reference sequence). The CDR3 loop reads CASSLTSYNRGLNEQYF. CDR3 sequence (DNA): TGTGCCAGTAGTCTCACGAGCTACAACAGGGGGCTCAACGAGCAGTACTTC.

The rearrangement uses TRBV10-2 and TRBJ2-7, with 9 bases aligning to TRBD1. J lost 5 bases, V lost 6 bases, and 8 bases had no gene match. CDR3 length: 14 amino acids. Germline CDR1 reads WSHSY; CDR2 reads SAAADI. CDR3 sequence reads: CASSPGTGIDEQYF. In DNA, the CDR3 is TGCGCCAGCAGCCCCGGGACAGGGATCGACGAGCAGTACTTC.

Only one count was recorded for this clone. The CDR3 bases are TGTGCCAGCAGCGACCACAGGGGAGGAGAGACCCAGTACTTC. Protein sequence: CASSDHRGGETQYF. The chain couples TRBV25-1 to TRBJ2-5; weak D call: TRBD1 (7 bases). The CDR3 is made up of 14 amino acids. Trimming pared 6 bases from V and 4 bases from J, leaving 15 bases between. Per germline, CDR1 MGHDK and CDR2 SYGVNS.

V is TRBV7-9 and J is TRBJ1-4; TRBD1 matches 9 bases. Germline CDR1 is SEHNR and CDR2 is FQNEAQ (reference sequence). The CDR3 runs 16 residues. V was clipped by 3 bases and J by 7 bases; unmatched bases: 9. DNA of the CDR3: TGTGCCAGCAGCTTGGGGACAGGGAACTTCGGTGAAAAACTGTTTTTT. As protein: CASSLGTGNFGEKLFF.

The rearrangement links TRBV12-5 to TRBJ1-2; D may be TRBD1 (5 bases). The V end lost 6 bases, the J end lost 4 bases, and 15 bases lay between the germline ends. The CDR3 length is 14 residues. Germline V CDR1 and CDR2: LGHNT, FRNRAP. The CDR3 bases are TGTGCTAGTGGCCCCACAGGAGGGCCCTATGGCTACACCTTC. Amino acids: CASGPTGGPYGYTF.

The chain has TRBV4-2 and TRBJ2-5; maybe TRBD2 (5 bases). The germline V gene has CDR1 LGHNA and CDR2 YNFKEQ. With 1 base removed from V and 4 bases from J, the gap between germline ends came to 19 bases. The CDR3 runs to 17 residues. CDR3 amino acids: CASSQGKVLRGRETQYF. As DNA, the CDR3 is TGTGCCAGCAGCCAAGGGAAGGTCTTACGGGGTAGAGAGACCCAGTACTTC.

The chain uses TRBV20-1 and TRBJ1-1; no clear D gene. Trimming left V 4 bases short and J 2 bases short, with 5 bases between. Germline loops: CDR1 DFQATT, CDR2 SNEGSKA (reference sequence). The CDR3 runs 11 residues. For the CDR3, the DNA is TGCAGTGCTACCTTTAACACTGAAGCTTTCTTT. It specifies CSATFNTEAFF.

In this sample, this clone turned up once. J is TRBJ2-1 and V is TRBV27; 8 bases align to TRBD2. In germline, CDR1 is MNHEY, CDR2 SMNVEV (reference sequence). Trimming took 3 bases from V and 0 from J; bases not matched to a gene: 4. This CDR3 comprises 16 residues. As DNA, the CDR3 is TGTGCCAGCAGTTTCTACGGGACTAGCTCCTACAATGAGCAGTTCTTC. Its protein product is CASSFYGTSSYNEQFF.

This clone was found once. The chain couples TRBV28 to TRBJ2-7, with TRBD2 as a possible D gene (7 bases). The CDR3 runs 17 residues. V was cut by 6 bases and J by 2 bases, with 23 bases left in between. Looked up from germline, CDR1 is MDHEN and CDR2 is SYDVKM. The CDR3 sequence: CASRGPWEGERTYEQYF. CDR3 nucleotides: TGTGCCAGCAGGGGGCCTTGGGAGGGGGAGAGGACCTACGAGCAGTACTTC.

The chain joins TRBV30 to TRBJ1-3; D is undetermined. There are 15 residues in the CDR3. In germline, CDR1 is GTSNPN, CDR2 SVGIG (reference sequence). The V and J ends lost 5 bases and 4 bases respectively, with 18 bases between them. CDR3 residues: CAWDRGRSVGNTIYF. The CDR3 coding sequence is TGTGCCTGGGATCGAGGGCGCTCGGTAGGAAACACCATATATTTT.

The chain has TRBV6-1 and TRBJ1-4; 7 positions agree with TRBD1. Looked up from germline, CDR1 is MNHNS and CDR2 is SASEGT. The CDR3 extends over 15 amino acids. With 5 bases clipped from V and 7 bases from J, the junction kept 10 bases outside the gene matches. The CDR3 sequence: CASSLDRSYLEKLFF. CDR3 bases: TGTGCCAGCAGTTTGGACAGGAGCTATCTTGAAAAACTGTTTTTT.

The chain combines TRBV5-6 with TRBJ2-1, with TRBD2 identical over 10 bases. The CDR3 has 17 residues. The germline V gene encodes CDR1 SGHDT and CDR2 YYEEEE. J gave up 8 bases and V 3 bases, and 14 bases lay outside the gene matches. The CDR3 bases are TGTGCCAGCAGCTCGGAAAGAATTGCCGGGACTAGCGATGAGCAGTTCTTC. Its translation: CASSSERIAGTSDEQFF.

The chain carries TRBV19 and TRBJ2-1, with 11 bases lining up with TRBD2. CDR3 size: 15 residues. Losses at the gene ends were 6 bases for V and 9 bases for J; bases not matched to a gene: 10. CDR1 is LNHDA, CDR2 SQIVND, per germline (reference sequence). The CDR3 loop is CASSPTSGRGIEQFF. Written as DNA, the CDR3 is TGTGCCAGTAGCCCTACTAGCGGGAGAGGTATTGAGCAGTTCTTC.

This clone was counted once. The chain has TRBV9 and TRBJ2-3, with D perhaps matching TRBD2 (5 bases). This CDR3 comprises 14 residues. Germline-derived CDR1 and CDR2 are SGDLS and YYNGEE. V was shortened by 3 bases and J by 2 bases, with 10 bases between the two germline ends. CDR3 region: CASSEGGFTDTQYF. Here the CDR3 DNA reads TGTGCCAGCAGCGAAGGCGGGTTCACAGATACGCAGTATTTT.

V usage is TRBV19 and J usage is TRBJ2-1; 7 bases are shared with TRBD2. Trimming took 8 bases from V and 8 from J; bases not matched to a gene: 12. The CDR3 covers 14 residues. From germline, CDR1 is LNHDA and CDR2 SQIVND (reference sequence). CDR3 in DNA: TGTGCCAGTTTGGGGGGGGACCTTGGGGATGAGCAGTTCTTC. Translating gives CASLGGDLGDEQFF.

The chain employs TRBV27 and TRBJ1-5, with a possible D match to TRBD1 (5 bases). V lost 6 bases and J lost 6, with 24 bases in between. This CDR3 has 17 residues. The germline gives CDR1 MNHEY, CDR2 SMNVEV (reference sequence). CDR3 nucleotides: TGTGCCAGCAGATCACACCACGTGGGGGGACGTGGTCAGCCCCAGCATTTT. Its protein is CASRSHHVGGRGQPQHF.

The CDR3 nucleotides read TGTGCCAGCAGTCCAGGGCGCATATCCTACGAGCAGTACTTC. It encodes CASSPGRISYEQYF. The chain links TRBV27 to TRBJ2-7; perhaps TRBD1 as D (5 bases). Trimming removed 5 bases from V and 1 base from J, with 12 bases in between. Germline-derived CDR1 and CDR2 are MNHEY and SMNVEV (reference sequence). This CDR3 contains 14 residues.

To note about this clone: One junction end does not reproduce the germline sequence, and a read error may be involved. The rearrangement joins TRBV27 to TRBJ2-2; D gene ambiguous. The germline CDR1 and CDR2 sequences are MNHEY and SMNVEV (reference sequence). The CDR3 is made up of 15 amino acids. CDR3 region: CASGFDRTDTGELFF. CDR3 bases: TGTGCCAGCGGTTTCGATAGAACGGACACCGGGGAGCTGTTTTTT.

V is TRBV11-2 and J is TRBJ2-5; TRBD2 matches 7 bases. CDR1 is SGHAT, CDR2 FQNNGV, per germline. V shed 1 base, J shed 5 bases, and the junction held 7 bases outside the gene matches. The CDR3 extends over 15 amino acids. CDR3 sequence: CASSLAGGGVETQYF. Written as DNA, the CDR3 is TGTGCCAGCAGCTTAGCGGGAGGCGGGGTTGAGACCCAGTACTTC.

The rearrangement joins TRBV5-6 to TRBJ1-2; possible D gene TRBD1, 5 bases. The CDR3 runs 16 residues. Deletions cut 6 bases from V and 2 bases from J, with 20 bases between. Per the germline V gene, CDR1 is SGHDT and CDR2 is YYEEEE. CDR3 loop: CASILGQGVANYGYTF. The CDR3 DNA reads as TGTGCCAGCATCCTTGGACAAGGGGTCGCGAACTATGGCTACACCTTC.

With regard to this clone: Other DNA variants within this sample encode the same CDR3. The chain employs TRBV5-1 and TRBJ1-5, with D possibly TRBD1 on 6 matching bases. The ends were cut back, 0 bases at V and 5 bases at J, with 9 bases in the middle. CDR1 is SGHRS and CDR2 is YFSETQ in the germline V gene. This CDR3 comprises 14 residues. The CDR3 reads CASSLGGLDQPQHF. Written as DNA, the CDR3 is TGCGCCAGCAGCTTGGGGGGGCTGGATCAGCCCCAGCATTTT. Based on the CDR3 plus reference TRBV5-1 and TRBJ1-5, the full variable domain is KAGVTQTPRYLIKTRGQQVTLSCSPISGHRSVSWYQQTPGQGLQFLFEYFSETQRNKGNFPGRFSGRQFSNSRSEMNVSTLELGDSALYLCASSLGGLDQPQHFGDGTRLSIL.

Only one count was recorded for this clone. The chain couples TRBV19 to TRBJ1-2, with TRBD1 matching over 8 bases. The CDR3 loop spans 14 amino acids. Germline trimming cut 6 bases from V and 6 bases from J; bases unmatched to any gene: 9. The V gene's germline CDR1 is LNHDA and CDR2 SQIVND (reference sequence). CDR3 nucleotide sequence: TGTGCCAGTAGGACAGGGACAGGCGGAGATGGCTACACCTTC. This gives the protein CASRTGTGGDGYTF.

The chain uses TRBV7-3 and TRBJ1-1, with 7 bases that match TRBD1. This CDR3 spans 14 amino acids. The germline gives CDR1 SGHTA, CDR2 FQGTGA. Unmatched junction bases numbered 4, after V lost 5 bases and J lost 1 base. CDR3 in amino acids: CASSTGTANTEAFF. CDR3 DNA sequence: TGTGCCAGCAGCACGGGGACAGCGAACACTGAAGCTTTCTTT.